The present T cell receptor (beta chain) was sequenced within a study of patients and donors after allogeneic stem cell transplantation. The germline V gene has CDR1 SGHTA and CDR2 FQGNSA. CDR3 length equals 15 residues. J was trimmed by 7 bases and V by 3 bases; bases with no gene match: 4. TCRdb recomputed calls from the RT-PCR reads with MiXCR, one row per CDR3 protein. The sample lists roughly 880,000 distinct CDR3 sequences, more than 15% seen once, with 6% in the top ten. The receptor comes from a human donor who was either an allogeneic HSCT recipient or a stem cell or donor lymphocyte infusion donor (not recorded which). It is not recorded whose cells these are; they may come from a transplant donor. The chain joins TRBV7-2 to TRBJ2-1; 12 bases are shared with TRBD2. Sequenced: blood, either unsorted or a sorted T cell fraction (not recorded which). DNA of the CDR3: TGTGCCAGCAGCTTTCCCGGGACTAGCGGGAATGAGCAGTTCTTC. This encodes CASSFPGTSGNEQFF.